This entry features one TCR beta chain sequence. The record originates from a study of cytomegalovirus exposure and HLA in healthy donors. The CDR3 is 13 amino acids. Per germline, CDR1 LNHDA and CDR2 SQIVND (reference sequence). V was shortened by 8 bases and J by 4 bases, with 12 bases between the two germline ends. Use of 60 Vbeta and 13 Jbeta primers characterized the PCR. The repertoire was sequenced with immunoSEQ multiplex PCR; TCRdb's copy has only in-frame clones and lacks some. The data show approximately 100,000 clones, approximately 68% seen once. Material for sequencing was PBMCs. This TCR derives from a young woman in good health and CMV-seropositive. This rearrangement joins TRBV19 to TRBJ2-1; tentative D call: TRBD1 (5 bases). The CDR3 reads CASHQGSYNEQFF. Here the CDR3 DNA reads TGTGCCAGTCACCAGGGATCATACAATGAGCAGTTCTTC.